The 21 T cell receptor beta chains listed next were all sequenced from one sample in a study of Graves' ophthalmopathy and Graves' hyperthyroidism (dated 2018 in TCRdb). Sequencer: Illumina HiSeq 2000. For repertoire sequencing, the TCR beta CDR3 regions were amplified from RNA transcripts. The first round was an RT-PCR using HTBI primers with the Qiagen OneStep RT-PCR kit, and this first round was followed by a second-round multiplex PCR, then size selection and purification. TCRdb reanalyzed the raw reads on its own, using fastp at Q25 for trimming and MiXCR for clone calling, and kept in-frame beta chains. All rows with the same CDR3 protein become a single entry with the most common DNA and genes. A total of around 670,000 distinct CDR3 sequences appear in this sample, 40% of them only once. The ten largest make up 35% to 55% of the sample. The specimen sequenced was peripheral blood. The receptors come from an adult man with Graves' ophthalmopathy.

This chain joins TRBV25-1 and TRBJ2-7; 8 bases fit TRBD1. Germline V CDR1 and CDR2: MGHDK, SYGVNS. J gave up 3 bases and V 3 bases, and 13 bases lay outside the gene matches. The CDR3 contains 17 residues. CDR3 protein: CASSDRPGSGQDYEQYF. CDR3 nucleotide sequence: TGTGCCAGCAGTGACCGCCCAGGATCGGGACAGGACTACGAGCAGTACTTC.

This rearrangement joins TRBV7-9 to TRBJ2-7; 8 nucleotides match TRBD2. The CDR3 consists of 15 residues. Germline CDR1 SEHNR, CDR2 FQNEAQ (reference sequence). With V trimmed by 5 bases and J by 6 bases, 12 bases remained unmatched. CDR3: CASSQERTSFAEQYF. The CDR3 DNA follows: TGTGCCAGCAGCCAAGAGAGGACTAGCTTCGCCGAGCAGTACTTC.

This clonotype came up many times. J is TRBJ2-5 and V is TRBV19, with 8 bases fitting TRBD2. Germline values: CDR1 LNHDA, CDR2 SQIVND (reference sequence). The CDR3 is 14 residues long. V shed 5 bases, J shed 5 bases, and the junction held 7 bases outside the gene matches. CDR3 residues: CASSAAGGRETQYF. The CDR3 nucleotides read TGTGCCAGTAGTGCCGCGGGGGGCCGGGAGACCCAGTACTTC. Together with reference TRBV19 and TRBJ2-5, the CDR3 gives the full variable domain: DGGITQSPKYLFRKEGQNVTLSCEQNLNHDAMYWYRQDPGQGLRLIYYSQIVNDFQKGDIAEGYSVSREKKESFPLTVTSAQKNPTAFYLCASSAAGGRETQYFGPGTRLLVL.

This clonotype was counted a few times. This chain joins TRBV5-6 and TRBJ1-1, with TRBD1 matching over 8 bases. Germline lookup yields CDR1 SGHDT and CDR2 YYEEEE. The ends lost 5 bases at V and 1 base at J; junction bases unmatched: 10. The CDR3 extends over 16 amino acids. CDR3 sequence reads: CASRKRPGQANTEAFF. CDR3 nucleotides: TGTGCCAGCAGAAAAAGACCGGGACAGGCGAACACTGAAGCTTTCTTT.

This clonotype was seen a single time. CDR3 residues: CASSEIGYSGANVLTF. CDR3 DNA: TGTGCCAGCAGTGAAATAGGGTACTCTGGGGCCAACGTCCTGACTTTC. This chain uses TRBV6-1 with TRBJ2-6; D unclear. The CDR3 runs 16 residues. Trimming stripped 2 bases from V and 0 bases from J, with 8 bases between. Per the germline V gene, CDR1 is MNHNS and CDR2 is SASEGT.

This clonotype was seen only a few times. The V and J genes are TRBV7-9 and TRBJ2-7; a weak D match, TRBD2 (6 bases). Germline assignment: CDR1 SEHNR and CDR2 FQNEAQ (reference sequence). The CDR3 runs to 13 residues. Trimming took off 6 bases at V and 7 bases at J, with 16 bases between the two ends. The CDR3 bases are TGTGCCAGCAGGGGTAGCGGCGCGGAAGAGCAGTACTTC. Protein: CASRGSGAEEQYF.

The J gene is TRBJ2-2, the V gene TRBV7-9; D is uncertain. The ends were cut back, 4 bases at V and 0 bases at J, with 12 bases in the middle. This CDR3 has 16 residues. Germline assignment: CDR1 SEHNR and CDR2 FQNEAQ (reference sequence). The CDR3 DNA reads as TGTGCCAGCAGCTCCCGGTCGTCCGCGAACACCGGGGAGCTGTTTTTT. This gives the protein CASSSRSSANTGELFF.

Only a few counts were recorded for this clonotype. The genes are TRBV7-2 and TRBJ2-7; 8 bases agree with TRBD1. The J segment lost 5 bases and the V segment lost 3 bases, leaving 12 bases of the junction unmatched. CDR3 length equals 16 residues. The germline gives CDR1 SGHTA, CDR2 FQGNSA. CDR3 in amino acids: CASSLAWTGIDHEQYF. The CDR3 DNA reads as TGTGCCAGCAGCTTGGCATGGACAGGGATCGACCACGAGCAGTACTTC.

This clonotype appeared many times. The chain has TRBV7-9 and TRBJ2-7; TRBD1 aligns across 7 bases. The J segment lost 3 bases and the V segment lost 3 bases, leaving 5 bases of the junction unmatched. The germline V gene has CDR1 SEHNR and CDR2 FQNEAQ (reference sequence). The CDR3 has 14 amino acids. This chain's CDR3 is CASSFGTAGYEQYF. The CDR3 coding sequence is TGTGCCAGCAGCTTCGGGACAGCTGGCTACGAGCAGTACTTC.

Of note for this clonotype: A single base separates this from a much larger clone, so it may be a read error. The V call is TRBV10-3, the J call TRBJ1-2; TRBD1 matches at 7 bases. Germline lookup yields CDR1 ENHRY and CDR2 SYGVKD. This CDR3 is 13 amino acids long. V dropped 4 bases and J dropped 2; count of bases not matched to a gene: 1. CDR3 sequence reads: CAISAGQNYGYTF. CDR3 DNA sequence: TGTGCCATCAGTGCGGGACAGAACTATGGCTACACCTTC.

At least ten counts were recorded for this clonotype. The chain employs TRBV14 and TRBJ2-7; 9 bases match TRBD1. With V trimmed by 2 bases and J by 9 bases, 11 bases remained unmatched. The V gene's germline CDR1 is SGHDN and CDR2 FVKESK. The CDR3 contains 15 residues. The CDR3 here is CASSQPGQGQFRQYF. CDR3 nucleotide sequence: TGTGCCAGCAGCCAACCGGGACAGGGCCAATTTCGGCAGTACTTC.

This clonotype appeared many times. The chain has TRBV7-9 and TRBJ1-6; possible D gene TRBD1, 5 bases. From germline, CDR1 is SEHNR and CDR2 FQNEAQ (reference sequence). Trimming took 3 bases from V and 13 from J, leaving 16 bases between them. The CDR3 is made up of 14 amino acids. The CDR3 is CASSLRGPGSPLHF. DNA for the CDR3: TGTGCCAGCAGCTTGAGGGGACCGGGGAGTCCCCTCCACTTT.

Here the CDR3 reads CASQTPRDRDTEAFF. CDR3 nucleotides: TGTGCCAGCCAGACACCACGGGACAGGGACACTGAAGCTTTCTTT. The chain is built from TRBV25-1 and TRBJ1-1, with 9 nucleotides matching TRBD1. This CDR3 spans 15 amino acids. Unmatched junction bases numbered 10, after V lost 8 bases and J lost 3 bases. CDR1 and CDR2 (germline): MGHDK, SYGVNS.

Only a few counts were recorded for this clonotype. J is TRBJ2-7 and V is TRBV7-2, with 9 bases identical to TRBD1. Trimming took 1 base from V and 7 from J; bases not matched to a gene: 5. CDR1 is SGHTA and CDR2 is FQGNSA in the germline V gene. This CDR3 has 14 amino acids. CDR3 sequence (DNA): TGTGCCAGCAGCTTAGAACAGGGGGCACGGGAGCAGTACTTC. Its translation: CASSLEQGAREQYF. The whole variable domain, remainder taken from reference TRBV7-2 and TRBJ2-7, is GAGVSQSPSNKVTEKGKDVELRCDPISGHTALYWYRQSLGQGLEFLIYFQGNSAPDKSGLPSDRFSAERTGGSVSTLTIQRTQQEDSAVYLCASSLEQGAREQYFGPGTRLTVT.

The chain has TRBV7-9 and TRBJ2-2; TRBD2 aligns across 7 bases. Germline lookup yields CDR1 SEHNR and CDR2 FQNEAQ (reference sequence). The CDR3 consists of 17 residues. V was pared by 2 bases and J by 5 bases, with 11 bases of the junction left unmatched. CDR3 residues: CASSLTVAGAVTGELFF. CDR3 DNA: TGTGCCAGCAGCTTAACTGTTGCGGGAGCGGTGACCGGGGAGCTGTTTTTT.

The chain has TRBV12-3 or TRBV12-4 and TRBJ1-1, with 7 bases identical to TRBD1. With 3 bases clipped from V and 4 bases from J, the junction kept 5 bases outside the gene matches. The CDR3 has 14 amino acids. This CDR3 reads CASSLRGPSTEAFF. The CDR3 DNA is TGTGCCAGCAGTTTGAGGGGGCCGAGCACTGAAGCTTTCTTT.

This clonotype was detected many times. The chain links TRBV24-1 to TRBJ1-1; D is perhaps TRBD1 (5 bases). Trimming took off 8 bases at V and 4 bases at J, with 10 bases between the two ends. Per the germline V gene, CDR1 is KGHDR and CDR2 is SFDVKD. The CDR3 sequence is 12 residues long. The CDR3 coding sequence is TGTGCCACCAATGGGGGACGCACTGAAGCTTTCTTT. Translated, it gives CATNGGRTEAFF.

For this clonotype: This may be a read error, as it is one base from a much larger clone. The CDR3 is CSYTLIRDTEVFF. The CDR3 DNA reads as TGCAGTTATACTCTTATCCGGGACACTGAAGTTTTCTTT. The gene calls are TRBV29-1 and TRBJ1-1; possibly TRBD1 for D (6 bases). Germline-derived CDR1 and CDR2 are SQVTM and ANQGSEA. This CDR3 comprises 13 residues.

The J gene is TRBJ2-7, the V gene TRBV12-3 or TRBV12-4; D is undetermined. V lost 3 bases to trimming and J lost 0 bases, with 9 bases between them. This CDR3 is 14 amino acids long. Here the CDR3 DNA reads TGTGCCAGCAGTTTCTCAGCCTACTCCTACGAGCAGTACTTC. Translated, it gives CASSFSAYSYEQYF.

Points on this clonotype: A clone one base away is much larger, so this may be a read error. The chain recombines TRBV10-3 with TRBJ1-5, with unresolved D. Germline V gives CDR1 ENHRY, CDR2 SYGVKD. This CDR3 spans 10 amino acids. The V end lost 8 bases, the J end lost 4 bases, and 3 bases lay between the germline ends. CDR3 protein: CAIGNQPQHF. CDR3 bases: TGTGCCATCGGGAATCAGCCCCAGCATTTT.

The chain uses TRBV2 and TRBJ2-7; the match to TRBD1 covers 8 bases. This CDR3 has 15 residues. After removal of 6 bases from V and 5 bases from J, the junction contained 12 bases not matched to a gene. Germline CDR1 is SNHLY and CDR2 is FYNNEI. In DNA form, the CDR3 reads TGTGCCAGCAGCCAAGCCAGGGGGCGACTAAACGAGCAGTACTTC. It encodes CASSQARGRLNEQYF.